The 12 T cell receptor beta chains in this list originate from one sample, sequenced in a study of T-cell reconstitution after alpha-beta-depleted transplantation in children. Molecular barcoding with unique molecular identifiers was used for the TCRbeta library. TCRdb re-derived calls from the PCR reads in MiXCR, one entry per CDR3 protein. The data show 700,000 to 850,000 distinct CDR3 sequences, 15% to 20% seen once. The sequenced sample was PBMCs, mostly from graft donor cells, obtained 360 days after TCRalphabeta/CD19-depleted stem cell transplant. Receptors were obtained from a male patient younger than 18 who had a stem cell transplant for acute lymphoblastic leukemia, so the T cells may come from the graft donor.

This clonotype was counted only a few times. The chain links TRBV11-1 to TRBJ2-6; D perhaps matches TRBD1 (6 bases). The V gene's germline CDR1 is SGHAT and CDR2 FQDESV (reference sequence). The CDR3 sequence is 17 residues long. V was cut by 4 bases and J by 4 bases, with 17 bases left in between. In DNA, the CDR3 is TGTGCCAGCAGCTCGAAACAACAGGGTTCCGGGGCCAACGTCCTGACTTTC. Translating it yields CASSSKQQGSGANVLTF.

This clonotype was seen ten or more times. V and J are TRBV29-1 and TRBJ2-3; TRBD2 agrees at 8 bases. CDR1 is SQVTM, CDR2 ANQGSEA, per germline. The junction had 5 bases not matched to a gene; V was cut back by 7 bases and J by 5 bases. The CDR3 contains 12 residues. Here the CDR3 reads CSEAGRGDTQYF. The CDR3, as DNA: TGCAGCGAAGCCGGGAGGGGAGATACGCAGTATTTT.

The V call is TRBV29-1, the J call TRBJ2-1; perhaps TRBD2 as D (5 bases). The CDR3 has 12 amino acids. Germline lookup yields CDR1 SQVTM and CDR2 ANQGSEA. V was clipped by 4 bases and J by 7 bases, with 11 bases between them. The chain's CDR3 is CSVALDGNEQFF. The CDR3 DNA sequence: TGCAGCGTTGCACTAGACGGAAATGAGCAGTTCTTC.

V gene TRBV18 combines with J gene TRBJ2-5; unclear D gene. The CDR3 runs to 15 residues. CDR1 is KGHSH and CDR2 is LQKENI in the germline V gene. Between the trimmed V and J ends, which lost 3 bases and 5 bases, there was a span of 16 bases. The CDR3 DNA reads as TGTGCCAGCTCACCTTTGGGTACCTACGGGGAGACCCAGTACTTC. Amino acids: CASSPLGTYGETQYF. The variable domain in full, completed from reference TRBV18 and TRBJ2-5, reads NAGVMQNPRHLVRRRGQEARLRCSPMKGHSHVYWYRQLPEEGLKFMVYLQKENIIDESGMPKERFSAEFPKEGPSILRIQQVVRGDSAAYFCASSPLGTYGETQYFGPGTRLLVL.

The chain links TRBV15 to TRBJ1-3, with 10 nucleotides matching TRBD1. CDR1 LNHNV and CDR2 YYDKDF come from the germline V gene (reference sequence). J was trimmed by 3 bases and V by 2 bases; bases with no gene match: 4. The CDR3 runs to 16 residues. CDR3 nucleotides: TGTGCCACCAGCAGATACGACAGGGGGCTTGGAAACACCATATATTTT. Residues: CATSRYDRGLGNTIYF.

This clonotype showed up just a few times. This chain links TRBV7-9 with TRBJ1-1; D call uncertain. Germline-derived CDR1 and CDR2 are SEHNR and FQNEAQ (reference sequence). V was cut by 5 bases and J by 1 base, with 14 bases left in between. The CDR3 spans 15 residues. The CDR3 bases are TGTGCCAGCAGCCAAGTGCCCTCGGAGAACACTGAAGCTTTCTTT. This translates into CASSQVPSENTEAFF.

The V call is TRBV29-1, the J call TRBJ2-7; D might be TRBD2 (6 bases). The ends were cut back, 5 bases at V and 2 bases at J, with 13 bases in the middle. Germline assignment: CDR1 SQVTM and CDR2 ANQGSEA. The CDR3 length is 13 residues. CDR3 sequence (DNA): TGCAGCGTTAGGAGGGGTTCGGCCTACGAGCAGTACTTC. The encoded protein is CSVRRGSAYEQYF.

This clonotype was found a few times. The V and J genes are TRBV4-1 and TRBJ2-7; 11 bases are shared with TRBD2. Germline CDR1 is MGHRA and CDR2 is YSYEKL. The V and J ends lost 4 bases and 2 bases, in that order; junction bases with no gene match: 19. The CDR3 consists of 20 residues. DNA of the CDR3: TGCGCCAGCAGCCCCTTGTGGCTAGCGGGAGGTGCCCTGGGGGCCTACGAGCAGTACTTC. Protein sequence: CASSPLWLAGGALGAYEQYF.

J is TRBJ2-7 and V is TRBV18; tentatively, D is TRBD2 (6 bases). V gave up 0 bases and J gave up 3 bases, with 12 bases separating them. Germline V gene lookup returns CDR1 KGHSH and CDR2 LQKENI. This CDR3 contains 15 residues. The CDR3 nucleotides read TGTGCCAGCTCACCACCTACGGGAGTAATCTACGAGCAGTACTTC. Its protein product is CASSPPTGVIYEQYF. Full variable domain (missing parts from reference TRBV18 and TRBJ2-7): NAGVMQNPRHLVRRRGQEARLRCSPMKGHSHVYWYRQLPEEGLKFMVYLQKENIIDESGMPKERFSAEFPKEGPSILRIQQVVRGDSAAYFCASSPPTGVIYEQYFGPGTRLTVT.

This clonotype was counted at least ten times. The V call is TRBV12-3 or TRBV12-4, the J call TRBJ2-7, with D perhaps TRBD1 (7 bases). The CDR3 extends over 14 amino acids. With 2 bases removed from V and 5 bases from J, the gap between germline ends came to 13 bases. The CDR3 DNA follows: TGTGCCAGCAGTTTATCGCAGGGGGGCCACGAGCAGTACTTC. It encodes CASSLSQGGHEQYF.

The CDR3 nucleotides are TGTGCCAGCAGCTCCCCGCAGACAGCGGGCTACGAGCAGTACTTC. It encodes CASSSPQTAGYEQYF. The chain employs TRBV7-9 and TRBJ2-7, with D tentatively TRBD2 (6 bases). CDR1 and CDR2 from the germline V gene are SEHNR and FQNEAQ (reference sequence). Between the trimmed V and J ends, which lost 4 bases and 3 bases, there was a span of 16 bases. This CDR3 is 15 amino acids long.

The CDR3 region has the DNA TGCAGTGGACCCGGGAAACTTCTACAAGAGACCCAGTACTTC. It encodes CSGPGKLLQETQYF. V and J are TRBV20-1 and TRBJ2-5, with D possibly TRBD2 on 5 matching bases. Germline V gene data show CDR1 as DFQATT and CDR2 as SNEGSKA (reference sequence). This CDR3 is built from 14 residues. V was shortened by 7 bases and J by 2 bases, with 17 bases between the two germline ends.